Listed here is a single T cell receptor beta chain. Researchers prepared the TRB cDNA libraries using 5' RACE with UMI labels. Using the 5' RACE reads, TCRdb records one entry per CDR3 protein without DNA. This table holds around 7,400 distinct CDR3 sequences. The data were obtained in a study of CXCR3-negative and CXCR3-positive naive CD8 T cells. Sequenced input: naive CXCR3- CD8+ T cells from blood. The subset: CD45RO-CCR7+CD27+CD95- naive CD8+ T cells lacking CXCR3 (TNR3-). The origin of this receptor is a human donor in good health. Some clones in this sample may be carry-over from other donors' samples.

The CDR3 loop is CASSSYRGNTEAFF. The chain is built from TRBV11-3 and TRBJ1-1; TCRdb names TRBD1, which stays unverified in the absence of DNA. CDR3 size: 14 residues. Germline V gene data show CDR1 as SGHNT and CDR2 as YENEEA.